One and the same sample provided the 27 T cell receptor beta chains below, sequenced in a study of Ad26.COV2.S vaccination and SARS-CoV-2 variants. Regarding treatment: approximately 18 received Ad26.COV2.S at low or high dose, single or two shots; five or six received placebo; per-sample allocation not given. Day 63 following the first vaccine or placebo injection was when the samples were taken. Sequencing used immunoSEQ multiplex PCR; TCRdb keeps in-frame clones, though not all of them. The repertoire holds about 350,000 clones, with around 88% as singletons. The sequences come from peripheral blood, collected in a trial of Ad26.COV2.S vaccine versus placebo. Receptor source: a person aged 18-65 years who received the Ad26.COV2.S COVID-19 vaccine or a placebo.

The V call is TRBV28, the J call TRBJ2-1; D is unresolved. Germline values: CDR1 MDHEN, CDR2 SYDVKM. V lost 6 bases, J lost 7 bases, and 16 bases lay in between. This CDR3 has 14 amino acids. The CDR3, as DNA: TGTGCCAGCAGCCCGCGAACAGAGAGGAATGAGCAGTTCTTC. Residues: CASSPRTERNEQFF.

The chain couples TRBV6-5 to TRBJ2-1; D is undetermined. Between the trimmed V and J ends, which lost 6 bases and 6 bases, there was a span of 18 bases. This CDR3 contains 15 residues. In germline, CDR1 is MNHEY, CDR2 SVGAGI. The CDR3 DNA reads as TGTGCCAGCAGGCCATTAGTTTCGAGCGCCAATGAGCAGTTCTTC. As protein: CASRPLVSSANEQFF.

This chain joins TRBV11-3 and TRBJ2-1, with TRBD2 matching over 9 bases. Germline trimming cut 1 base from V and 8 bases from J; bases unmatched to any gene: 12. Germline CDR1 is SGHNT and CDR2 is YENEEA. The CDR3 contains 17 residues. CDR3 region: CASSLGDSGGPRDEQFF. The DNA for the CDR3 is TGTGCCAGCAGCTTAGGAGATAGCGGGGGCCCTCGTGATGAGCAGTTCTTC.

The CDR3: CASSWGSQETQYF. CDR3 sequence (DNA): TGTGCCAGCAGTTGGGGGTCACAAGAGACCCAGTACTTC. The chain has TRBV6-2 or TRBV6-3 and TRBJ2-5; D might be TRBD1 or TRBD2, each matching 5 bases. V was cut by 4 bases and J by 2 bases, with 8 bases left in between. The CDR3 contains 13 residues. The germline gives CDR1 MNHEY, CDR2 SVGEGT.

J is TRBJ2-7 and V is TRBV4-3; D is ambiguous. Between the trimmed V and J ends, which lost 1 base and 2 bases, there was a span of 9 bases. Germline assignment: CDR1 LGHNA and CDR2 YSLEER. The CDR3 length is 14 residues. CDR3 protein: CASSQGYRTYEQYF. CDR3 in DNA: TGCGCCAGCAGCCAAGGGTACAGAACCTACGAGCAGTACTTC.

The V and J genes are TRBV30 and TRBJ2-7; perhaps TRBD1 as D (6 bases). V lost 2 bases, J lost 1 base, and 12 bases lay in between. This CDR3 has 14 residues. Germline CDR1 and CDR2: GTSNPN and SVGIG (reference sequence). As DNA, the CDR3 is TGTGCCTGGAGTTCAGGACAGAAATCCTACGAGCAGTACTTC. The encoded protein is CAWSSGQKSYEQYF.

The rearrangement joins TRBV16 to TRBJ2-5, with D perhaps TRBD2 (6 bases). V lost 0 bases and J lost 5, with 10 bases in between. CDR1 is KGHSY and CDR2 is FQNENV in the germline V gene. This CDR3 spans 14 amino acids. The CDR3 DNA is TGTGCCAGCAGCCAATCTTCTCGGGGGGAGACCCAGTACTTC. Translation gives CASSQSSRGETQYF.

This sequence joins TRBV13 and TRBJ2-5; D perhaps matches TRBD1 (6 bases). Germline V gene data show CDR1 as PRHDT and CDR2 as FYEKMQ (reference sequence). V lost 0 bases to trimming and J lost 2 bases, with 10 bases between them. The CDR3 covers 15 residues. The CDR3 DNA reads TGTGCCAGCAGCTTAGGTGGCGGACAGCAAGAGACCCAGTACTTC. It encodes CASSLGGGQQETQYF.

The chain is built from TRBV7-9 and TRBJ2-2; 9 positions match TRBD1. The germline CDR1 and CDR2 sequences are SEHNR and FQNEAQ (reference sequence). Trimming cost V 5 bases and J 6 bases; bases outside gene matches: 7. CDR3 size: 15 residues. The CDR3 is CASSPMGQGPGELFF. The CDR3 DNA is TGTGCCAGCAGCCCAATGGGACAGGGACCCGGGGAGCTGTTTTTT. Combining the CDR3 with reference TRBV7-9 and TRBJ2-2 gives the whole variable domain DTGVSQNPRHKITKRGQNVTFRCDPISEHNRLYWYRQTLGQGPEFLTYFQNEAQLEKSRLLSDRFSAERPKGSFSTLEIQRTEQGDSAMYLCASSPMGQGPGELFFGEGSRLTVL.

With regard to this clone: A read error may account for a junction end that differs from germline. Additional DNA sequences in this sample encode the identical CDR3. CDR3 amino acids: CASSLDGQFEAFF. CDR3 nucleotides: TGTGCCAGTAGTTTAGACGGACAGTTTGAAGCTTTCTTT. The chain joins TRBV28 to TRBJ1-1; TRBD1 is a possible D gene (6 bases). Germline CDR1 and CDR2: MDHEN and SYDVKM. The CDR3 contains 13 residues.

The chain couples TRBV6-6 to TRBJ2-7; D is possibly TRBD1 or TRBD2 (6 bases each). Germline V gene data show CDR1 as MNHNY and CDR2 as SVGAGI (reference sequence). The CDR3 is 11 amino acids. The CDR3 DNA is TGTGCTAGTTGGGGGGCGAACGAGCAGTACTTC. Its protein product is CASWGANEQYF.

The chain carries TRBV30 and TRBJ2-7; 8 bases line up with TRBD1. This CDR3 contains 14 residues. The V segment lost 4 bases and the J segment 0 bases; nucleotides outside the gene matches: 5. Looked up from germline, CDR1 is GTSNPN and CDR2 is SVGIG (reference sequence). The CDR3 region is CAWTRTGPSYEQYF. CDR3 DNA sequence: TGTGCCTGGACCAGGACAGGGCCCTCCTACGAGCAGTACTTC.

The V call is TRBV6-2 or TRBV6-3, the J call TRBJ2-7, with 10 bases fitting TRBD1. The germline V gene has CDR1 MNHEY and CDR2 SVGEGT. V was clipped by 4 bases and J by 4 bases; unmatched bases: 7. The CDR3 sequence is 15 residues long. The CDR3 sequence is CASSSGQGLRYEQYF. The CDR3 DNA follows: TGTGCCAGCAGTTCGGGACAGGGGTTACGTTACGAGCAGTACTTC.

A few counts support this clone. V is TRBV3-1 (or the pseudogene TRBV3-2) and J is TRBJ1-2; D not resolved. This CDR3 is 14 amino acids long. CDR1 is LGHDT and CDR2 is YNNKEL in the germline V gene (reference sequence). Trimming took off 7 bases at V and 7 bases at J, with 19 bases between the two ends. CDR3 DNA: TGTGCCAGCACCAACAGCGTCTCCGCGGGTGGCTACACCTTC. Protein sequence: CASTNSVSAGGYTF.

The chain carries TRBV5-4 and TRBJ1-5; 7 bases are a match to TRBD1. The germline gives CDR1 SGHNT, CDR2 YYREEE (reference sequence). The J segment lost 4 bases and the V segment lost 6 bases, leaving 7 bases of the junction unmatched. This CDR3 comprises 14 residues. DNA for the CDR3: TGTGCCAGCAAAGTACAGGGGACGAATCAGCCCCAGCATTTT. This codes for CASKVQGTNQPQHF.

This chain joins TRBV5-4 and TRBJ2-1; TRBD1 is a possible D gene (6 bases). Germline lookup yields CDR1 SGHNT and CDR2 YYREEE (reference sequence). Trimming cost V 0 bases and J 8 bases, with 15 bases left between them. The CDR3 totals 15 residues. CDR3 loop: CASSLVRGPIHEQFF. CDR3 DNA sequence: TGTGCCAGCAGCTTGGTCAGGGGCCCCATCCATGAGCAGTTCTTC.

The CDR3 loop reads CASSSRAGTGEQYF. CDR3 coding DNA: TGTGCCAGCAGCTCTCGAGCGGGGACCGGCGAGCAGTACTTC. The chain has TRBV7-3 and TRBJ2-7, with 7 bases aligning to TRBD2. CDR3 size: 14 residues. Trimming took 4 bases from V and 6 from J; bases not matched to a gene: 9. CDR1 is SGHTA, CDR2 FQGTGA, per germline.

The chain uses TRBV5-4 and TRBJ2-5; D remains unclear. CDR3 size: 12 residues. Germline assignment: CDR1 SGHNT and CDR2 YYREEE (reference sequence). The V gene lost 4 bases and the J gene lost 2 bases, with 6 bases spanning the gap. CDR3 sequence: CASSRSQETQYF. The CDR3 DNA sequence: TGTGCCAGCAGCCGATCACAAGAGACCCAGTACTTC.

CDR3 nucleotides: TGTGCCAGCAGCTGGGGTAATGAAAAACTGTTTTTT. It yields the protein CASSWGNEKLFF. V and J are TRBV7-2 and TRBJ1-4; D gene uncertain. Germline loops: CDR1 SGHTA, CDR2 FQGNSA. This CDR3 spans 12 amino acids. The ends were cut back, 4 bases at V and 4 bases at J, with 4 bases in the middle. The complete variable domain, with remaining parts taken from reference TRBV7-2 and TRBJ1-4, reads GAGVSQSPSNKVTEKGKDVELRCDPISGHTALYWYRQSLGQGLEFLIYFQGNSAPDKSGLPSDRFSAERTGGSVSTLTIQRTQQEDSAVYLCASSWGNEKLFFGSGTQLSVL.

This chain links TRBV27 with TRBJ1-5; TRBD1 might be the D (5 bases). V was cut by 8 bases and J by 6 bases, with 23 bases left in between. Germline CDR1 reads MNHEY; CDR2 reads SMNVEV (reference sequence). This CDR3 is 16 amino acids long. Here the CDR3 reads CASGMMTGGYGQPQHF. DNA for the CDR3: TGTGCCAGCGGGATGATGACGGGGGGTTACGGTCAGCCCCAGCATTTT.

The CDR3 reads CASSQIPGQGYLVADTQYF. The CDR3 region has the DNA TGCGCCAGCAGCCAGATTCCGGGACAGGGGTATCTTGTAGCAGATACGCAGTATTTT. V and J are TRBV4-1 and TRBJ2-3, with 10 nucleotides matching TRBD1. The germline CDR1 and CDR2 sequences are MGHRA and YSYEKL. V trimming: 3 bases; J trimming: 4 bases; junction bases outside the gene matches: 16. This CDR3 contains 19 residues.

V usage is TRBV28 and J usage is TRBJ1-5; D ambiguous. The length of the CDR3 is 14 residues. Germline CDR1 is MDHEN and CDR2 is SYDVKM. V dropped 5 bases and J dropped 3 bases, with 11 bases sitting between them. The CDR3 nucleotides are TGTGCCAGCAGTCGACGGGGTAACAATCAGCCCCAGCATTTT. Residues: CASSRRGNNQPQHF.

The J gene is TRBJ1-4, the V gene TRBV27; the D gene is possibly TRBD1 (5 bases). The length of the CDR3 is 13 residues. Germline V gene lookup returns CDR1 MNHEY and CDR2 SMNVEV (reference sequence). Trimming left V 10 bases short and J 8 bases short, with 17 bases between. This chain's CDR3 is CAISRGAGEKLFF. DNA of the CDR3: TGTGCCATCTCTCGCGGGGCTGGCGAAAAACTGTTTTTT.

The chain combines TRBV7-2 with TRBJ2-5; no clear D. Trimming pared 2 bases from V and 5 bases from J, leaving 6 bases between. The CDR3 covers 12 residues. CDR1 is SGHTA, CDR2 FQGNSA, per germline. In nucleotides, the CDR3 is TGTGCCAGCAGCTTAATCCGGGAGACCCAGTACTTC. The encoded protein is CASSLIRETQYF.

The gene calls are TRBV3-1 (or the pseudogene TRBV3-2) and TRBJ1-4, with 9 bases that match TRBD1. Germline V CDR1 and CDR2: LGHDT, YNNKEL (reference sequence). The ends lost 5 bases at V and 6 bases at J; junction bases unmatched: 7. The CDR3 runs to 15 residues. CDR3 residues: CASSTPGTGYEKLFF. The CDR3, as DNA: TGTGCCAGCAGCACACCCGGGACAGGGTATGAAAAACTGTTTTTT.

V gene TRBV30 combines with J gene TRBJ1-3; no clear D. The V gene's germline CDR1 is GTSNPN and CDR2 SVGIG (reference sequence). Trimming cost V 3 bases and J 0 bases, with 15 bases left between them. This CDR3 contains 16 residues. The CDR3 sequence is CAWRGSDTRSGNTIYF. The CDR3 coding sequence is TGTGCCTGGAGGGGTAGCGACACCCGCTCTGGAAACACCATATATTTT.

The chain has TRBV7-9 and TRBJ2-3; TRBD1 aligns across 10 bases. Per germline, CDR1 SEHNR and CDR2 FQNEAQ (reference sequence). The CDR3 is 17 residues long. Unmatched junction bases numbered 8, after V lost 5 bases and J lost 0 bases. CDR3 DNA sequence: TGTGCCAGCAGCCCACCGGGACAGGGGTCTAGCACAGATACGCAGTATTTT. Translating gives CASSPPGQGSSTDTQYF.